These 26 T cell receptor beta chains came from one sample sequenced in a study of T cell responses to AZD1222 COVID-19 vaccine. Clones were sequenced by immunoSEQ multiplex PCR, and TCRdb holds only the in-frame ones, with some missing. The sample lists about 120,000 clones; about 90% were seen once. The sample was peripheral blood, taken 28 days after the second AZD1222 dose. The origin of the receptors is an adult who received the AZD1222 COVID-19 vaccine.

As regards this clone: The identical CDR3 is also encoded by other nucleotide sequences in the sample. This chain connects TRBV19 to TRBJ1-1, with D possibly being TRBD1 (5 bases). The CDR3 loop spans 13 amino acids. Germline lookup yields CDR1 LNHDA and CDR2 SQIVND (reference sequence). The V and J ends lost 4 bases and 2 bases respectively, with 8 bases between them. As DNA, the CDR3 is TGTGCCAGTAGTAATACAGGTAACACTGAAGCTTTCTTT. Translated, it gives CASSNTGNTEAFF.

This chain uses TRBV5-6 with TRBJ1-3; D ambiguous. Germline values: CDR1 SGHDT, CDR2 YYEEEE. The CDR3 runs to 14 residues. V lost 2 bases and J lost 0, with 6 bases in between. The CDR3 DNA follows: TGTGCCAGCAGCTTTGGGAGCTCTGGAAACACCATATATTTT. Translating it yields CASSFGSSGNTIYF.

This clone was counted a few times. The chain employs TRBV6-6 and TRBJ1-2; D may be TRBD1 (5 bases). Trimming removed 6 bases at V and 4 bases at J, with 12 bases between. CDR3 size: 13 residues. The germline V gene encodes CDR1 MNHNY and CDR2 SVGAGI (reference sequence). CDR3 sequence (DNA): TGTGCCAGCAGCGCTGGGACTTCCTATGGCTACACCTTC. It specifies CASSAGTSYGYTF.

The rearrangement joins TRBV4-2 to TRBJ2-1; no reliable D call. Between the trimmed V and J ends, which lost 5 bases and 8 bases, there was a span of 10 bases. Per germline, CDR1 LGHNA and CDR2 YNFKEQ. The CDR3 has 12 amino acids. This CDR3 reads CASSAHRYEQFF. For the CDR3, the DNA is TGTGCCAGCAGCGCCCACCGTTATGAGCAGTTCTTC.

This chain uses TRBV12-5 with TRBJ1-1; 8 nucleotides align to TRBD1. CDR1 is LGHNT and CDR2 is FRNRAP in the germline V gene. CDR3 length: 15 amino acids. The V gene end was trimmed by 2 bases and the J gene end by 4 bases; junction bases not matched to a gene: 6. The CDR3 sequence is CASGLTTGQGTEAFF. The CDR3 DNA reads TGTGCTAGTGGTTTGACTACCGGACAGGGCACTGAAGCTTTCTTT.

This clone showed up just once. V and J are TRBV7-6 and TRBJ1-5, with 10 positions matching TRBD1. The CDR3 sequence is 15 residues long. Germline assignment: CDR1 SGHVS and CDR2 FNYEAQ. V gave up 1 base and J gave up 7 bases; unmatched junction bases: 4. In DNA form, the CDR3 reads TGTGCCAGCAGCTTAGATGGGACAGGGGCACAGCCCCAGCATTTT. It specifies CASSLDGTGAQPQHF.

The chain joins TRBV6-1 to TRBJ2-3; 10 bases are a match to TRBD2. V gave up 4 bases and J gave up 3 bases; unmatched junction bases: 1. Germline assignment: CDR1 MNHNS and CDR2 SASEGT. This CDR3 is 14 amino acids long. The CDR3 DNA reads TGTGCCAGCAGTGTAGCGGGGGGAACAGATACGCAGTATTTT. It is translated as CASSVAGGTDTQYF.

This clone has more than one count but fewer than ten. V usage is TRBV28 and J usage is TRBJ2-1; TRBD2 agrees at 9 bases. Trimming cost V 1 base and J 1 base; bases outside gene matches: 17. The V gene's germline CDR1 is MDHEN and CDR2 SYDVKM. The CDR3 runs 21 residues. The CDR3 spells CASSLSQQFLAGTLSYNEQFF. Here the CDR3 DNA reads TGTGCCAGCAGTTTATCCCAGCAGTTCCTAGCGGGGACACTATCCTACAATGAGCAGTTCTTC.

The chain couples TRBV19 to TRBJ2-3; possible D gene TRBD1, 6 bases. This CDR3 is 18 amino acids long. The germline V gene has CDR1 LNHDA and CDR2 SQIVND (reference sequence). V dropped 1 base and J dropped 0 bases, with 17 bases sitting between them. CDR3 sequence (DNA): TGTGCCAGTAGTATAGTGGGGGCCCGTACTCGGAGCACAGATACGCAGTATTTT. This encodes CASSIVGARTRSTDTQYF.

This chain connects TRBV7-2 to TRBJ1-4, with D hard to call. The CDR3 is 15 amino acids. V dropped 2 bases and J dropped 5 bases, with 12 bases sitting between them. Germline lookup yields CDR1 SGHTA and CDR2 FQGNSA. CDR3 region: CASSLLGHLNEKLFF. The CDR3 coding sequence is TGTGCCAGCAGCTTACTAGGTCATTTGAATGAAAAACTGTTTTTT.

V gene TRBV6-5 combines with J gene TRBJ1-5, with a tentative D call TRBD1 (6 bases). This CDR3 has 13 residues. Trimming pared 5 bases from V and 6 bases from J, leaving 11 bases between. CDR1 is MNHEY and CDR2 is SVGAGI in the germline V gene. The DNA of the CDR3 is TGTGCCAGCAGTACTGACAGGAGTCAGCCCCAGCATTTT. This codes for CASSTDRSQPQHF.

The table lists this clone with a few counts. CDR3 nucleotide sequence: TGTGCCAGCTCACTCAGACAGGCTGGGGATCAGCCCCAGCATTTT. This encodes CASSLRQAGDQPQHF. The chain links TRBV18 to TRBJ1-5; TRBD1 is a possible D gene (6 bases). This CDR3 is built from 15 residues. Trimming removed 4 bases at V and 5 bases at J, with 15 bases between. Germline V gives CDR1 KGHSH, CDR2 LQKENI. Full variable domain (outside the CDR3, taken from reference TRBV18 and TRBJ1-5): NAGVMQNPRHLVRRRGQEARLRCSPMKGHSHVYWYRQLPEEGLKFMVYLQKENIIDESGMPKERFSAEFPKEGPSILRIQQVVRGDSAAYFCASSLRQAGDQPQHFGDGTRLSIL.

In its sample, this clone was seen once. This sequence joins TRBV7-9 and TRBJ1-5; TRBD1 aligns across 9 bases. The CDR3 has 16 amino acids. The V segment lost 10 bases and the J segment 2 bases; nucleotides outside the gene matches: 12. In germline, CDR1 is SEHNR, CDR2 FQNEAQ (reference sequence). Here the CDR3 reads CAIAELGQGRNQPQHF. The CDR3 region has the DNA TGTGCCATCGCCGAGTTGGGACAGGGTCGCAATCAGCCCCAGCATTTT.

The genes are TRBV6-2 or TRBV6-3 and TRBJ1-1, with D perhaps matching TRBD1 (6 bases). Trimming took 2 bases from V and 5 from J, leaving 18 bases between them. CDR1 is MNHEY and CDR2 is SVGEGT in the germline V gene. The CDR3 contains 16 residues. This chain's CDR3 is CASSYVQTGGRTEAFF. Here the CDR3 DNA reads TGTGCCAGCAGTTACGTGCAGACAGGTGGGAGGACTGAAGCTTTCTTT.

This clone was detected once. The chain links TRBV10-2 to TRBJ1-3; the D is unclear. Per germline, CDR1 WSHSY and CDR2 SAAADI. The CDR3 contains 17 residues. The ends were cut back, 0 bases at V and 0 bases at J, with 12 bases in the middle. The CDR3: CASSESTPGLSGNTIYF. CDR3 sequence (DNA): TGCGCCAGCAGTGAGTCGACTCCAGGACTCTCTGGAAACACCATATATTTT.

The chain employs TRBV5-6 and TRBJ2-7, with 10 bases identical to TRBD2. Trimming took 2 bases from V and 2 from J; bases not matched to a gene: 7. Per germline, CDR1 SGHDT and CDR2 YYEEEE. This CDR3 is built from 16 residues. In nucleotides, the CDR3 is TGTGCCAGCAGCTTCACGGGACTAGCGCCAACCTACGAGCAGTACTTC. This sequence encodes CASSFTGLAPTYEQYF.

This clone was detected only once. The chain joins TRBV7-3 to TRBJ1-5, with D tentatively TRBD1 (5 bases). Germline CDR1 reads SGHTA; CDR2 reads FQGTGA. The CDR3 runs 13 residues. V was clipped by 0 bases and J by 9 bases, with 9 bases between them. The CDR3 is CASSLTGTGPQHF. The DNA of the CDR3 is TGTGCCAGCAGCTTAACCGGGACCGGGCCCCAGCATTTT.

This chain connects TRBV6-1 to TRBJ1-2; unclear D gene. V dropped 3 bases and J dropped 2 bases, with 7 bases sitting between them. CDR3 length: 13 residues. The germline gives CDR1 MNHNS, CDR2 SASEGT. CDR3 sequence: CASSDLRNYGYTF. The CDR3 DNA sequence: TGTGCCAGCAGTGATCTCAGGAACTATGGCTACACCTTC.

This clone appeared a single time. This chain joins TRBV11-3 and TRBJ2-5; possibly TRBD2 for D (6 bases). The CDR3 is 13 amino acids. Germline values: CDR1 SGHNT, CDR2 YENEEA. V gave up 5 bases and J gave up 7 bases, with 14 bases separating them. In DNA, the CDR3 is TGTGCCAGCAGCCTAGGAATGGAGGGGACCCAGTACTTC. Translating it yields CASSLGMEGTQYF.

The J gene is TRBJ2-7, the V gene TRBV7-2; 9 bases map to TRBD1. Germline V lookup: CDR1 SGHTA, CDR2 FQGNSA. Trimming took 5 bases from V and 2 from J; bases not matched to a gene: 7. CDR3 length: 15 residues. The CDR3 DNA reads as TGTGCCAGCAGCCCCGGGACAGGGAGGGCCTACGAGCAGTACTTC. It encodes CASSPGTGRAYEQYF.

This chain joins TRBV28 and TRBJ2-1; D is perhaps TRBD2 (5 bases). Germline CDR1 MDHEN, CDR2 SYDVKM. Trimming cost V 5 bases and J 4 bases, with 12 bases left between them. This CDR3 has 14 amino acids. CDR3 in amino acids: CASSEAVPYNEQFF. The CDR3 DNA reads TGTGCCAGCAGTGAAGCGGTACCTTACAATGAGCAGTTCTTC.

The CDR3 DNA reads TGTGCCAGCAGTTACACAGGACTTCAACAAGAGACCCAGTACTTC. Protein product: CASSYTGLQQETQYF. V gene TRBV6-2 or TRBV6-3 combines with J gene TRBJ2-5; either TRBD1 or TRBD2 may supply D (5 bases each). CDR1 MNHEY and CDR2 SVGEGT come from the germline V gene. CDR3 size: 15 residues. Trimming left V 2 bases short and J 2 bases short, with 12 bases between.

The chain carries TRBV7-9 and TRBJ1-2; D unresolved. CDR1 and CDR2 (germline): SEHNR, FQNEAQ (reference sequence). The CDR3 extends over 13 amino acids. Trimming pared 4 bases from V and 4 bases from J, leaving 10 bases between. The CDR3 region has the DNA TGTGCCAGCAGCTCCATGACGCCCTATGGCTACACCTTC. Amino acids: CASSSMTPYGYTF.

The chain combines TRBV12-3 or TRBV12-4 with TRBJ2-1; D assignment may be TRBD1 or TRBD2 (5 bases each). CDR3 length: 13 residues. Trimming cost V 5 bases and J 6 bases, with 11 bases left between them. The CDR3 DNA reads as TGTGCCAGCAGTCCCGGGACCTCCAATGAGCAGTTCTTC. Residues: CASSPGTSNEQFF.

V is TRBV6-2 or TRBV6-3 and J is TRBJ2-3, with D uncertain. Germline V gene lookup returns CDR1 MNHEY and CDR2 SVGEGT. The CDR3 contains 15 residues. Trimming stripped 3 bases from V and 4 bases from J, with 14 bases between. CDR3 sequence (DNA): TGTGCCAGCAGTTATCTTGGGGAATCTTCAGATACGCAGTATTTT. This sequence encodes CASSYLGESSDTQYF.

The rearrangement joins TRBV7-9 to TRBJ1-1; 9 nucleotides agree with TRBD1. Germline lookup yields CDR1 SEHNR and CDR2 FQNEAQ (reference sequence). The CDR3 sequence is 15 residues long. V shed 1 base and J 2 bases; nucleotides not matched to a gene: 2. This CDR3 is CASSLGDRVNTEAFF. CDR3 DNA: TGTGCCAGCAGCTTAGGGGACAGGGTAAACACTGAAGCTTTCTTT.